Listed below are T cell receptor beta chains from one sample, sequenced in a study of immune heterogeneity within non-small cell lung tumors. One entry per CDR3 protein results from TCRdb running MiXCR on the multiplex PCR reads. The sample contains under 25,000 distinct CDR3 sequences, 28% of which appear only once. The sample consisted of lung tumor tissue. Receptor source: a man aged 35-49 years with non-small cell lung cancer. The CDR3 runs from the conserved cysteine through the conserved F or W. D genes are given only for firm matches. Rows may omit the clone size; those that give it use once, few, many or a size class.

J,V,D,size,CDR3,DNA
TRBJ2-4,TRBV18,-,-,CASSQVGSGDIQYF,TGTGCCAGCTCACAAGTCGGGAGTGGAGACATTCAGTACTTC
TRBJ1-2,TRBV5-1,-,-,CASRPRGINYGYTF,TGCGCCAGCAGGCCCAGGGGTATTAACTATGGCTACACCTTC
TRBJ2-1,TRBV6-1,-,many,CASSEDRYNEQFF,TGTGCCAGCAGTGAAGACAGATACAATGAGCAGTTCTTC
TRBJ2-7,TRBV6-1,-,many,CASRLGQRGSEQYF,TGTGCCAGCAGGTTGGGACAGCGGGGCAGCGAGCAGTACTTC
TRBJ2-1,TRBV15,-,medium-sized,CATSRDLGSEQFF,TGTGCCACCAGCAGAGATTTAGGGAGTGAGCAGTTCTTC
TRBJ2-5,TRBV7-8,TRBD1,few,CASSTWTGGVVETQYF,TGTGCCAGCAGCACCTGGACAGGGGGGGTCGTAGAGACCCAGTACTTC
TRBJ2-7,TRBV29-1,-,many,CSVEITGYEQYF,TGCAGCGTTGAAATTACAGGATACGAGCAGTACTTC
TRBJ1-1,TRBV12-3/TRBV12-4,-,-,CASSRDLPGTESFF,TGTGCCAGCAGTCGGGACCTCCCGGGTACTGAATCTTTCTTT
TRBJ2-3,TRBV11-3,-,-,CASRREGFTDTHYF,TGTGCCAGCAGACGTGAGGGCTTCACAGATACGCACTATTTT
TRBJ2-7,TRBV6-1,TRBD2,medium-sized,CASSQLRLAGGVHEQYF,TGTGCCAGCAGTCAACTCCGACTAGCGGGAGGAGTACACGAGCAGTACTTC
TRBJ2-1,TRBV5-6,-,-,CASSLEGGEIYNEQFF,TGTGCCAGCAGCTTGGAGGGGGGCGAGATCTACAATGAGCAGTTCTTC
TRBJ2-5,TRBV24-1,-,few,CATSDPLITGTFQETQYF,TGTGCCACCAGTGACCCATTAATTACCGGGACTTTCCAAGAGACCCAGTACTTC
TRBJ1-1,TRBV30,-,-,CAWRAKEGMNTEAFF,TGTGCCTGGAGGGCAAAAGAAGGTATGAACACTGAAGCTTTCTTT
TRBJ2-7,TRBV7-9,TRBD2,-,CASSLGSSSGSNYEQYF,TGTGCCAGCAGCCTGGGGAGCTCTAGCGGGAGTAACTACGAGCAGTACTTC
TRBJ2-7,TRBV6-1,-,many,CASSEWTYEQYF,TGTGCCAGCAGTGAATGGACATACGAGCAGTACTTC
TRBJ2-7,TRBV6-1,-,medium-sized,CASSEQGTPKAYF,TGTGCCAGCAGTGAACAGGGGACTCCTAAAGCGTACTTC
TRBJ2-1,TRBV3-1,TRBD1,-,CASSTRDRGLGEQFF,TGTGCCAGCAGCACCCGGGACAGGGGGCTTGGTGAGCAGTTCTTC
TRBJ2-1,TRBV7-9,TRBD2,few,CASSWGLAGNEQFF,TGTGCCAGCAGCTGGGGACTAGCGGGTAATGAGCAGTTCTTC
TRBJ1-1,TRBV10-3,TRBD1,-,CAITFGQGGNAFF,TGTGCCATCACCTTCGGACAGGGGGGAAATGCTTTCTTT
TRBJ2-3,TRBV7-3,-,once,CANSQSRSTDTQYF,TGTGCCAACAGCCAGAGTAGAAGCACAGATACGCAGTATTTT
TRBJ2-1,TRBV6-2/TRBV6-3,-,-,CASSYSIEREQFF,TGTGCCAGCAGTTACTCGATCGAAAGAGAGCAGTTCTTC
TRBJ1-2,TRBV6-1,TRBD1,-,CASSPRTGGAHIYGYTF,TGTGCCAGCAGTCCTCGGACAGGGGGCGCCCACATCTATGGCTACACCTTC
TRBJ2-7,TRBV30,-,medium-sized,CAWSQDNYEQYF,TGTGCCTGGAGTCAGGACAACTACGAGCAGTACTTC
TRBJ2-3,TRBV10-3,TRBD2,-,CAISDVGTSGRRTDTQYF,TGTGCCATCAGTGATGTCGGGACTAGCGGGAGACGTACAGATACGCAGTATTTT
TRBJ2-5,TRBV12-3/TRBV12-4,-,few,CASSSPSLIQETQYF,TGTGCCAGCAGTTCCCCGAGCCTGATCCAAGAGACCCAGTACTTC
TRBJ2-1,TRBV4-2,-,-,CASSAPHINYNEQFF,TGTGCCAGCAGCGCCCCACACATCAATTACAATGAGCAGTTCTTC
TRBJ2-3,TRBV12-3/TRBV12-4,-,-,CASSPLAELDTQYF,TGTGCCAGCAGTCCCCTAGCCGAACTGGATACGCAGTATTTT
TRBJ2-5,TRBV19,TRBD2,-,CASSIPTSGRARETQYF,TGTGCCAGTAGTATACCTACTAGCGGGAGGGCCAGAGAGACCCAGTACTTC
TRBJ1-2,TRBV19,-,medium-sized,CASSIEGRHGYTF,TGTGCCAGTAGTATAGAGGGACGCCATGGCTACACCTTC
TRBJ2-7,TRBV3-1,TRBD1,few,CASSKPGEGAPYF,TGTGCCAGCAGCAAGCCCGGCGAGGGGGCTCCGTACTTC
TRBJ2-7,TRBV7-2,-,-,CASSFRREAYEQYF,TGTGCCAGCAGCTTTCGGAGGGAGGCCTACGAGCAGTACTTC
TRBJ1-4,TRBV27,-,-,CASSPRINEKLFF,TGTGCCAGCAGTCCCCGGATTAATGAAAAACTGTTTTTT
TRBJ2-1,TRBV15,-,many,CATSSGSHNEQFF,TGTGCCACCAGTTCCGGGAGTCACAATGAGCAGTTCTTC
TRBJ1-2,TRBV12-3/TRBV12-4,-,few,CASSPNWGGGYTF,TGTGCCAGCAGCCCAAATTGGGGGGGGGGCTACACCTTC
TRBJ2-6,TRBV27,-,-,CASMHFGAGANVLTF,TGTGCCAGCATGCATTTCGGGGCTGGGGCCAACGTCCTGACTTTC
TRBJ1-5,TRBV28,TRBD1,medium-sized,CASSLAGTATKPQHF,TGTGCCAGCAGTTTGGCAGGGACAGCTACGAAGCCCCAGCATTTT
TRBJ2-5,TRBV7-3,-,once,CASSLGLARYQETQYF,TGTGCCAGCAGCTTAGGGCTAGCGAGGTACCAAGAGACCCAGTACTTC
TRBJ2-3,TRBV10-3,TRBD2,few,CAIGSGRYTDTQYF,TGTGCCATCGGTAGCGGGAGATACACAGATACGCAGTATTTT
TRBJ2-7,TRBV12-3/TRBV12-4,TRBD2,few,CASSLWGRALGQYF,TGTGCCAGCAGTTTATGGGGGAGGGCCCTCGGGCAGTACTTC
TRBJ2-4,TRBV4-2,TRBD2,few,CASSQGTRDAGIAKNIQYF,TGTGCCAGCAGCCAAGGGACTAGAGACGCAGGGATAGCCAAAAACATTCAGTACTTC
TRBJ1-2,TRBV12-3/TRBV12-4,TRBD1,many,CASSSRQGTWGYTF,TGTGCCAGCAGTTCCAGACAGGGGACGTGGGGCTACACCTTC